This TCR beta chain emerged from a study of human T cells and chemical hapten exposure. Overall study context: Scalp application of diphenylcyclopropenone was performed weekly in patients across the entire roughly 22-week study.

V was clipped by 5 bases and J by 6 bases, with 15 bases between them. The germline V gene has CDR1 MNHEY and CDR2 SMNVEV (reference sequence). The CDR3 extends over 14 amino acids. For this clonotype: Antigen unknown.

Study outcomes and limitations: Following DPC sensitization, TCRs present above 1 in 1000 frequency showed no change.

Time point in this sample: pre-sensitization, week 0. Treatment noted: therapeutic diphenylcyclopropenone sensitization with weekly scalp DPC. Blood draws came first, before each patch test. Individual cDNA molecules had unique molecular identifiers attached to them by the library. TCRdb reanalysed the RACE reads using MiXCR and keeps one entry per CDR3 protein. The data show around 110,000 distinct CDR3 sequences, roughly an eighth seen once. The sample in question was whole blood, obtained in connection with sensitization to the hapten diphenylcyclopropenone (DPC). The clonotype was recovered from a woman in her forties or fifties with alopecia areata. Some clones in this sample may be carry-over from other donors' samples. The rearrangement joins TRBV27 to TRBJ2-3, with a tentative D call TRBD2 (5 bases). The CDR3 DNA reads as TGTGCCAGCAGTCCCCGGACTCGCCGGGATACGCAGTATTTT. This gives the protein CASSPRTRRDTQYF.